One sample yielded the 29 T cell receptor beta chains listed below, sequenced in a study of T cell responses to AZD1222 COVID-19 vaccine. Measured with immunoSEQ multiplex PCR; TCRdb has only the in-frame clones, and not every one. The top ten hold less than 6% of the sample, which has some 150,000 clones, more than 70% seen once. Specimen: peripheral blood, collected 28 days after the second AZD1222 dose. These receptors all come from an adult who received the AZD1222 COVID-19 vaccine.

The V call is TRBV11-2, the J call TRBJ2-7; 11 bases fit TRBD1. The CDR3 runs 14 residues. Trimming at V came to 8 bases and at J to 4 bases, leaving 7 bases not matched to a gene. CDR1 and CDR2 from the germline V gene are SGHAT and FQNNGV. CDR3 region: CASPGTGGPYEQYF. The CDR3 DNA reads as TGTGCCAGCCCCGGGACAGGGGGTCCGTACGAGCAGTACTTC.

The genes are TRBV5-1 and TRBJ2-5; D is unresolved. The CDR3 has 11 amino acids. The germline V gene has CDR1 SGHRS and CDR2 YFSETQ. The germline V and J ends were trimmed by 0 bases and 3 bases, with 0 bases remaining between them. The CDR3 sequence: CASSLEETQYF. CDR3 DNA: TGCGCCAGCAGCTTGGAAGAGACCCAGTACTTC.

The chain couples TRBV27 to TRBJ1-1; 11 nucleotides align to TRBD1. This CDR3 has 15 residues. Germline V lookup: CDR1 MNHEY, CDR2 SMNVEV (reference sequence). With 6 bases clipped from V and 3 bases from J, the junction kept 6 bases outside the gene matches. The CDR3 reads CASSRTGGVDTEAFF. The CDR3 DNA sequence: TGTGCCAGCAGCAGGACAGGGGGCGTGGACACTGAAGCTTTCTTT.

The CDR3 coding sequence is TGTGCCAGCAGTCTGGGCACTGAAGCTTTCTTT. It encodes CASSLGTEAFF. The rearrangement uses TRBV2 and TRBJ1-1; D not resolved. This CDR3 is 11 amino acids long. CDR1 and CDR2 (germline): SNHLY, FYNNEI. The ends were cut back, 5 bases at V and 4 bases at J, with 5 bases in the middle.

The J gene is TRBJ1-2, the V gene TRBV6-5; D is ambiguous. Germline V gene lookup returns CDR1 MNHEY and CDR2 SVGAGI. Trimming cost V 3 bases and J 2 bases, with 10 bases left between them. The CDR3 is 14 residues long. The CDR3 is CASSYSGPNYGYTF. The CDR3 DNA reads as TGTGCCAGCAGTTATTCGGGCCCGAACTATGGCTACACCTTC.

CDR3 sequence: CASSPPEGNNEQFF. In nucleotides, the CDR3 is TGTGCCAGCAGCCCCCCCGAGGGGAACAATGAGCAGTTCTTC. This sequence joins TRBV7-8 and TRBJ2-1, with D possibly being TRBD1 or TRBD2 (5 bases each). The germline gives CDR1 SGHVS, CDR2 FQNEAQ. The CDR3 spans 14 residues. V shed 5 bases and J shed 5 bases, with 13 bases lying between them.

The chain links TRBV27 to TRBJ1-2; D is ambiguous. CDR1 MNHEY and CDR2 SMNVEV come from the germline V gene (reference sequence). Trimming removed 0 bases from V and 6 bases from J, with 8 bases in between. The length of the CDR3 is 13 residues. The CDR3 nucleotides are TGTGCCAGCAGTTTATCGATGGGGAATGGCTACACCTTC. Protein: CASSLSMGNGYTF.

The chain uses TRBV5-1 and TRBJ2-1, with 7 bases that match TRBD1. V shed 0 bases and J 1 base; nucleotides not matched to a gene: 1. The CDR3 length is 15 residues. The V gene's germline CDR1 is SGHRS and CDR2 YFSETQ. CDR3 sequence reads: CASSLGTGSYNEQFF. The CDR3 DNA sequence: TGCGCCAGCAGCTTGGGGACAGGTTCCTACAATGAGCAGTTCTTC.

The chain couples TRBV27 to TRBJ1-1; perhaps TRBD1 as D (6 bases). The CDR3 extends over 11 amino acids. Per germline, CDR1 MNHEY and CDR2 SMNVEV (reference sequence). The V end was cut by 9 bases, the J end by 6 bases, with 11 bases between. In nucleotides, the CDR3 is TGTGCCAGGGGGGGCGGTTCTGAAGCTTTCTTT. Encoded protein: CARGGGSEAFF.

The chain uses TRBV19 and TRBJ2-6, with D unresolved. The CDR3 covers 16 residues. CDR1 is LNHDA, CDR2 SQIVND, per germline (reference sequence). Trimming took 5 bases from V and 4 from J, leaving 15 bases between them. The CDR3 DNA reads TGTGCCAGTAGTCTCCTCCCAGGAGCAGGGGCCAACGTCCTGACTTTC. Protein product: CASSLLPGAGANVLTF.

The J gene is TRBJ2-1, the V gene TRBV10-3, with D perhaps matching TRBD1 or TRBD2 (5 bases each). This CDR3 is built from 12 residues. Germline CDR1 and CDR2: ENHRY and SYGVKD. Trimming took 10 bases from V and 6 from J, leaving 13 bases between them. CDR3 nucleotides: TGTGCCACTCGGGGCTCGGGCAATGAGCAGTTCTTC. Translation gives CATRGSGNEQFF.

This chain connects TRBV2 to TRBJ1-1; D is perhaps TRBD1 (6 bases). V lost 7 bases, J lost 1 base, and 10 bases lay in between. Germline values: CDR1 SNHLY, CDR2 FYNNEI. The CDR3 extends over 13 amino acids. The CDR3 spells CASMTDRNTEAFF. CDR3 nucleotides: TGTGCCAGCATGACGGACAGGAACACTGAAGCTTTCTTT.

V gene TRBV6-5 combines with J gene TRBJ2-2; D is ambiguous. Germline loops: CDR1 MNHEY, CDR2 SVGAGI. The CDR3 has 12 residues. The V end lost 4 bases, the J end lost 7 bases, and 7 bases lay between the germline ends. The CDR3 here is CASSLKFGELFF. The CDR3 DNA sequence: TGTGCCAGCAGTTTGAAATTCGGGGAGCTGTTTTTT.

The V gene is TRBV3-1 (or the pseudogene TRBV3-2), the J gene TRBJ2-1; 7 bases fit TRBD2. CDR3 length: 15 residues. Looked up from germline, CDR1 is LGHDT and CDR2 is YNNKEL (reference sequence). V lost 4 bases, J lost 4 bases, and 7 bases stayed unmatched. CDR3 amino acids: CASSPEASGYNEQFF. In DNA form, the CDR3 reads TGTGCCAGCAGCCCAGAGGCTAGCGGTTACAATGAGCAGTTCTTC.

The rearrangement joins TRBV10-3 to TRBJ1-4; a possible D gene is TRBD1 (6 bases). Trimming stripped 4 bases from V and 4 bases from J, with 7 bases between. Germline CDR1 and CDR2: ENHRY and SYGVKD. CDR3 length equals 13 residues. The CDR3 here is CAISGQDNEKLFF. Written as DNA, the CDR3 is TGTGCCATCAGTGGACAGGATAATGAAAAACTGTTTTTT.

The V call is TRBV5-6, the J call TRBJ1-5, with D possibly matching TRBD1 (5 bases). Germline CDR1 reads SGHDT; CDR2 reads YYEEEE. The CDR3 sequence is 14 residues long. V lost 4 bases and J 6 bases, leaving 14 bases between the germline ends. CDR3 nucleotide sequence: TGTGCCAGCAGCCAGGGACGCGGGATTCAGCCCCAGCATTTT. Protein product: CASSQGRGIQPQHF.

This clone was detected only once. The rearrangement joins TRBV7-2 to TRBJ2-1; 9 positions agree with TRBD2. With V trimmed by 5 bases and J by 4 bases, 9 bases remained unmatched. The CDR3 contains 16 residues. The germline CDR1 and CDR2 sequences are SGHTA and FQGNSA. CDR3 amino acids: CASSHGGSGGYNEQFF. CDR3 nucleotides: TGTGCCAGCAGCCATGGGGGAAGCGGGGGGTACAATGAGCAGTTCTTC.

The chain couples TRBV7-9 to TRBJ2-7, with a tentative D call TRBD1 (6 bases). The CDR3 is 12 residues long. From germline, CDR1 is SEHNR and CDR2 FQNEAQ (reference sequence). Trimming cost V 5 bases and J 6 bases, with 11 bases left between them. The CDR3 spells CASSPQGFEQYF. DNA of the CDR3: TGTGCCAGCAGCCCCCAGGGGTTCGAGCAGTACTTC.

The sample holds one count of this clone. The genes are TRBV9 and TRBJ1-1; D perhaps matches TRBD1 (6 bases). This CDR3 is built from 16 residues. V lost 5 bases and J lost 0, with 17 bases in between. Germline CDR1 is SGDLS and CDR2 is YYNGEE. This CDR3 reads CASSEGVQGLNTEAFF. The CDR3 nucleotides read TGTGCCAGCAGTGAGGGAGTTCAGGGGTTGAACACTGAAGCTTTCTTT.

V is TRBV3-1 (or the pseudogene TRBV3-2) and J is TRBJ2-7; D remains unclear. Germline assignment: CDR1 LGHDT and CDR2 YNNKEL (reference sequence). This CDR3 has 12 residues. V was clipped by 0 bases and J by 3 bases, with 3 bases between them. DNA of the CDR3: TGTGCCAGCAGCCAAGACATCTACGAGCAGTACTTC. Residues: CASSQDIYEQYF.

The chain is built from TRBV18 and TRBJ1-6; TRBD1 matches 9 bases. Germline trimming cut 2 bases from V and 10 bases from J; bases unmatched to any gene: 9. The germline V gene has CDR1 KGHSH and CDR2 LQKENI. The length of the CDR3 is 16 residues. The CDR3 DNA follows: TGTGCCAGCTCACCAGCCGGGACAGGGTTTGACTCACCCCTCCACTTT. Translation: CASSPAGTGFDSPLHF.

This rearrangement joins TRBV10-3 to TRBJ2-1; the match to TRBD2 covers 9 bases. Germline CDR1 reads ENHRY; CDR2 reads SYGVKD. J lost 8 bases, V lost 6 bases, and 8 bases had no gene match. The CDR3 has 14 amino acids. CDR3: CAIRDGTSNDEQFF. The CDR3 bases are TGTGCCATCAGAGACGGGACTAGCAACGATGAGCAGTTCTTC.

The V and J genes are TRBV7-8 and TRBJ2-1; 7 positions match TRBD2. The CDR3 has 15 amino acids. Trimming removed 5 bases from V and 2 bases from J; junction bases left unmatched: 6. Germline CDR1 reads SGHVS; CDR2 reads FQNEAQ. This CDR3 is CASSLLLAAYNEQFF. The CDR3 DNA reads as TGTGCCAGCAGCCTCCTCCTAGCGGCCTACAATGAGCAGTTCTTC.

The chain combines TRBV6-5 with TRBJ2-7; unclear D gene. The ends were cut back, 6 bases at V and 0 bases at J, with 12 bases in the middle. The CDR3 has 14 residues. Germline-derived CDR1 and CDR2 are MNHEY and SVGAGI. Written as DNA, the CDR3 is TGTGCCAGCAGGAGAACGCTTCTCTCCTACGAGCAGTACTTC. It codes for CASRRTLLSYEQYF.

The CDR3 DNA sequence: TGTGCCAGCAGGGGGTTATACAATGAGCAGTTCTTC. This gives the protein CASRGLYNEQFF. The chain recombines TRBV28 with TRBJ2-1; D ambiguous. The V gene's germline CDR1 is MDHEN and CDR2 SYDVKM. Trimming shortened V by 6 bases and J by 4 bases, and 7 bases separated the two germline ends. The CDR3 has 12 amino acids.

The chain uses TRBV11-3 and TRBJ2-7, with 9 bases identical to TRBD2. The CDR3 is 15 amino acids. With V trimmed by 5 bases and J by 4 bases, 9 bases remained unmatched. CDR1 is SGHNT and CDR2 is YENEEA in the germline V gene. CDR3: CASSPSAGGLYEQYF. CDR3 DNA sequence: TGTGCCAGCAGCCCCTCAGCGGGGGGCCTGTACGAGCAGTACTTC.

The V and J genes are TRBV11-2 and TRBJ2-2; no reliable D call. This CDR3 is 16 amino acids long. Germline loops: CDR1 SGHAT, CDR2 FQNNGV. V dropped 6 bases and J dropped 5 bases, with 19 bases sitting between them. The CDR3 bases are TGTGCCAGCAGAGCTTTTGGGTCTCGTCGGACCGGGGAGCTGTTTTTT. Residues: CASRAFGSRRTGELFF.

This chain connects TRBV7-6 to TRBJ2-5; D is tentatively TRBD1 or TRBD2 (5 bases each). This CDR3 comprises 16 residues. Germline assignment: CDR1 SGHVS and CDR2 FNYEAQ. The germline V and J ends were trimmed by 0 bases and 5 bases, with 16 bases remaining between them. Here the CDR3 DNA reads TGTGCCAGCAGCTTAGCGGCACGGGGCAATTGGGAGACCCAGTACTTC. This encodes CASSLAARGNWETQYF.

The CDR3 DNA reads as TGTGCCAGCAGCCAGGGTAGCACTGGGGTTTACGAGCAGTACTTC. It translates to CASSQGSTGVYEQYF. This chain links TRBV3-1 (or the pseudogene TRBV3-2) with TRBJ2-7; no clear D. This CDR3 has 15 residues. CDR1 is LGHDT, CDR2 YNNKEL, per germline (reference sequence). V was shortened by 3 bases and J by 4 bases, with 16 bases between the two germline ends.